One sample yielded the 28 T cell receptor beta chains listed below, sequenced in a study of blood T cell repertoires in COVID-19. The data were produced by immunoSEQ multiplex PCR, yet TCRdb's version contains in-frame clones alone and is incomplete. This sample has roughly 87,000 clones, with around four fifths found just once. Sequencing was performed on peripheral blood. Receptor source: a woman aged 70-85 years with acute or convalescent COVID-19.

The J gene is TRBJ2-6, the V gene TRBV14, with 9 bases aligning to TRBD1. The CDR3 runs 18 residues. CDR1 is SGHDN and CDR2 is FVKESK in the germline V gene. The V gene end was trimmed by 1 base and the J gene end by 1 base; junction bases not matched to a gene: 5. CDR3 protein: CASSQVQGAGSGANVLTF. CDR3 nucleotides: TGTGCCAGCAGCCAAGTACAGGGGGCCGGGTCTGGGGCCAACGTCCTGACTTTC.

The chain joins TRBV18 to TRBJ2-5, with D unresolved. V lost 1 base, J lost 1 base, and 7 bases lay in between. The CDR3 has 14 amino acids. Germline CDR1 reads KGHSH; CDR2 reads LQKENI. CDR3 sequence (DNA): TGTGCCAGCTCACCACGGTACAGCCAAGAGACCCAGTACTTC. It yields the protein CASSPRYSQETQYF.

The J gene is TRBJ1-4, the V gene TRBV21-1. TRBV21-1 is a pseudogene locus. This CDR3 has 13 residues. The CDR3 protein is CASCMRVQEKLFF. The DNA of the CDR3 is TGTGCCAGTTGCATGAGGGTTCAGGAAAAACTGTTTTTT.

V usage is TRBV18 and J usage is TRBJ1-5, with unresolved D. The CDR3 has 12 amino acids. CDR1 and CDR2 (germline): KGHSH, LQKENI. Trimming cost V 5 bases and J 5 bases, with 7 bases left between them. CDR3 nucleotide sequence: TGTGCCAGCTCATCGTTCGATCAGCCCCAGCATTTT. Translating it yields CASSSFDQPQHF. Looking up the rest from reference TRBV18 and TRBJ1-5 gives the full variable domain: NAGVMQNPRHLVRRRGQEARLRCSPMKGHSHVYWYRQLPEEGLKFMVYLQKENIIDESGMPKERFSAEFPKEGPSILRIQQVVRGDSAAYFCASSSFDQPQHFGDGTRLSIL.

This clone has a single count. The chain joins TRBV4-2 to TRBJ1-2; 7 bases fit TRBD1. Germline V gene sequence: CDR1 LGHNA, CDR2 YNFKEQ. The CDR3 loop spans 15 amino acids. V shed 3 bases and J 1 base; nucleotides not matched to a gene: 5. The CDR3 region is CASSHEQGINYGYTF. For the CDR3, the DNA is TGTGCCAGCAGCCACGAACAGGGGATTAACTATGGCTACACCTTC.

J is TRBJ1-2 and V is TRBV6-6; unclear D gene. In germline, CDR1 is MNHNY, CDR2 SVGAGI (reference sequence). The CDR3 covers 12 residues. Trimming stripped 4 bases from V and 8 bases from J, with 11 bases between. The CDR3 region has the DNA TGTGCCAGCAGTTCTAACCTCTGGGGCTACACCTTC. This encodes CASSSNLWGYTF.

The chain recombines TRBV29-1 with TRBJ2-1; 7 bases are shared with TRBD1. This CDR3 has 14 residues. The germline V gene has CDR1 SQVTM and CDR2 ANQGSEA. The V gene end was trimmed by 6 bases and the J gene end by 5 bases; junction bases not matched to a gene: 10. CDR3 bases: TGCAGCGTGAGCCCAGGGGGTACAAACAATGAGCAGTTCTTC. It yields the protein CSVSPGGTNNEQFF.

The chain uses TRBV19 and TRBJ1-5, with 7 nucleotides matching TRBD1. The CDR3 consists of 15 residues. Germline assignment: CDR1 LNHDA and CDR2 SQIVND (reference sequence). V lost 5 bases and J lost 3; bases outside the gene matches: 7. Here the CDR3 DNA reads TGTGCCAGTAGTGGGGGACAGCTATTCAATCAGCCCCAGCATTTT. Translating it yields CASSGGQLFNQPQHF. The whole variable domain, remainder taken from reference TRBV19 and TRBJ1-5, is DGGITQSPKYLFRKEGQNVTLSCEQNLNHDAMYWYRQDPGQGLRLIYYSQIVNDFQKGDIAEGYSVSREKKESFPLTVTSAQKNPTAFYLCASSGGQLFNQPQHFGDGTRLSIL.

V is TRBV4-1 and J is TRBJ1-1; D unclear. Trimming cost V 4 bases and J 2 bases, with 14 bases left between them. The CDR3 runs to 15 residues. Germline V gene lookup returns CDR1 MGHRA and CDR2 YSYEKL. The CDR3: CASSPSPGENTEAFF. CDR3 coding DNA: TGCGCCAGCAGCCCTTCACCCGGGGAAAACACTGAAGCTTTCTTT.

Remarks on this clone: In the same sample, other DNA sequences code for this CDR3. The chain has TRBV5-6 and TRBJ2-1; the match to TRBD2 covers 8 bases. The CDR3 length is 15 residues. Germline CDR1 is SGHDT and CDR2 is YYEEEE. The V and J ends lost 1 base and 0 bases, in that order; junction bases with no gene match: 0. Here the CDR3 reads CASSLRGGSYNEQFF. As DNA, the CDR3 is TGTGCCAGCAGCTTGCGGGGGGGCTCCTACAATGAGCAGTTCTTC. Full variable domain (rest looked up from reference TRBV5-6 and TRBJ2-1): DAGVTQSPTHLIKTRGQQVTLRCSPKSGHDTVSWYQQALGQGPQFIFQYYEEEERQRGNFPDRFSGHQFPNYSSELNVNALLLGDSALYLCASSLRGGSYNEQFFGPGTRLTVL.

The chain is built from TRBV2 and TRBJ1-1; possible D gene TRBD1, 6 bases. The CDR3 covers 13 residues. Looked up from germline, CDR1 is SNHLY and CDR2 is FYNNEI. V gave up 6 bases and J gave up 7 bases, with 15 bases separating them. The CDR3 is CASRELRGGEAFF. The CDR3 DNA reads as TGTGCCAGCAGGGAACTTAGGGGGGGTGAAGCTTTCTTT.

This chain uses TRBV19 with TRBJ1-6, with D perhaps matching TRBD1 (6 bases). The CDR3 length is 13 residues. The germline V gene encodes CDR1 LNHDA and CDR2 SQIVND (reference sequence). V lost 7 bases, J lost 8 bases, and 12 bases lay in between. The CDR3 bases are TGTGCCAGTAAAGGCAGGGGTTATTCACCCCTCCACTTT. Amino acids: CASKGRGYSPLHF.

The CDR3 sequence: CASSGEAATNEKLFF. CDR3 sequence (DNA): TGTGCCAGCAGTGGAGAGGCAGCAACTAATGAAAAACTGTTTTTT. V and J are TRBV2 and TRBJ1-4; no clear D gene. CDR1 and CDR2 (germline): SNHLY, FYNNEI. Trimming left V 4 bases short and J 0 bases short, with 9 bases between. The CDR3 runs to 15 residues. Full variable domain (remainder filled in from reference TRBV2 and TRBJ1-4): EPEVTQTPSHQVTQMGQEVILRCVPISNHLYFYWYRQILGQKVEFLVSFYNNEISEKSEIFDDQFSVERPDGSNFTLKIRSTKLEDSAMYFCASSGEAATNEKLFFGSGTQLSVL.

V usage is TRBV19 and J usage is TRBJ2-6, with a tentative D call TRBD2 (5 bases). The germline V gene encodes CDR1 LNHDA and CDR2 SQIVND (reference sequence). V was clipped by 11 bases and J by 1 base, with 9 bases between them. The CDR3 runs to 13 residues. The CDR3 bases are TGTGCCGGGAGACGGTCTGGGGCCAACGTCCTGACTTTC. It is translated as CAGRRSGANVLTF.

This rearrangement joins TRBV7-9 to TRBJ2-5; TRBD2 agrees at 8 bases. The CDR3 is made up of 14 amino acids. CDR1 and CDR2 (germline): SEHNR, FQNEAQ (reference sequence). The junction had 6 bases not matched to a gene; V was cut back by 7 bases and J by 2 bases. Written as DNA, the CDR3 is TGTGCCAGCACCCCGGGGGGGGGTCAAGAGACCCAGTACTTC. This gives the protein CASTPGGGQETQYF.

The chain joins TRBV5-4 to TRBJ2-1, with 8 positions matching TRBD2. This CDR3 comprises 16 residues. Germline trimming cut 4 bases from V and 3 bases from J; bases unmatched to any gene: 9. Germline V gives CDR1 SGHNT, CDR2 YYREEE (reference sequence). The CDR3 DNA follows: TGTGCCAGCAGCCCAGACAGCGGGGGAAACTACAATGAGCAGTTCTTC. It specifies CASSPDSGGNYNEQFF. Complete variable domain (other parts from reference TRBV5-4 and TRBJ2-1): ETGVTQSPTHLIKTRGQQVTLRCSSQSGHNTVSWYQQALGQGPQFIFQYYREEENGRGNFPPRFSGLQFPNYSSELNVNALELDDSALYLCASSPDSGGNYNEQFFGPGTRLTVL.

The CDR3 loop reads CATTGTDSNQPQHF. Written as DNA, the CDR3 is TGTGCCACCACCGGGACAGATAGCAATCAGCCCCAGCATTTT. The chain joins TRBV24-1 to TRBJ1-5; 7 bases align to TRBD1. V dropped 8 bases and J dropped 0; count of bases not matched to a gene: 3. The CDR3 is made up of 14 amino acids. Germline values: CDR1 KGHDR, CDR2 SFDVKD.

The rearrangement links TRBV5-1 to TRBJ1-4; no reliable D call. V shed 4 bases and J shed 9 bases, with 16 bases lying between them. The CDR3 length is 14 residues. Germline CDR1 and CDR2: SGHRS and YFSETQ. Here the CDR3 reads CASSVDPGRQKLFF. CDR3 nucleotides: TGCGCCAGCAGCGTCGACCCGGGGAGGCAAAAACTGTTTTTT.

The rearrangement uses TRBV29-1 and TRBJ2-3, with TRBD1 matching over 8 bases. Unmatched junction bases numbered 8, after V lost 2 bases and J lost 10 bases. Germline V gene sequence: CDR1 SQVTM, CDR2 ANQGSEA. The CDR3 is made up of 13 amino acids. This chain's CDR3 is CSVETGGSVPQYF. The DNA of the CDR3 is TGCAGCGTTGAAACAGGGGGATCCGTTCCGCAGTATTTT.

CDR3 protein: CASSPADRGAYNEQFF. As DNA, the CDR3 is TGTGCCAGCAGTCCTGCTGACCGAGGCGCCTACAATGAGCAGTTCTTC. The rearrangement uses TRBV28 and TRBJ2-1; no firm D call. Germline V gene lookup returns CDR1 MDHEN and CDR2 SYDVKM. CDR3 length equals 16 residues. Trimming stripped 5 bases from V and 2 bases from J, with 16 bases between.

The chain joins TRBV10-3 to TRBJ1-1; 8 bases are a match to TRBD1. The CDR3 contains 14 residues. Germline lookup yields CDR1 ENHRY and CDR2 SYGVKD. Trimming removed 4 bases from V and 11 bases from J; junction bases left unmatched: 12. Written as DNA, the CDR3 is TGTGCCATCAGTGGGGGACAGGCTACATCAGGGGCTTTCTTT. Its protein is CAISGGQATSGAFF.

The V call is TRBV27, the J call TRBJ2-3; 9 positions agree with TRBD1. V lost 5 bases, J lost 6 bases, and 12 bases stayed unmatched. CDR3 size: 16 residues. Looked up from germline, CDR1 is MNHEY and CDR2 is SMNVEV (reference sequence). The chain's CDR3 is CASSPIDSGTGDTQYF. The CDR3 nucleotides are TGTGCCAGCAGTCCTATCGACTCAGGGACAGGGGATACGCAGTATTTT.

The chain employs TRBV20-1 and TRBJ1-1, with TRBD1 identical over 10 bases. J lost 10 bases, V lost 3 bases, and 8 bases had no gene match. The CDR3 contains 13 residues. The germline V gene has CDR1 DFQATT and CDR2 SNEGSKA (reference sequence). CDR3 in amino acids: CSASEGQGRRAFF. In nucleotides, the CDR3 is TGCAGTGCTAGTGAGGGACAGGGGCGAAGAGCTTTCTTT.

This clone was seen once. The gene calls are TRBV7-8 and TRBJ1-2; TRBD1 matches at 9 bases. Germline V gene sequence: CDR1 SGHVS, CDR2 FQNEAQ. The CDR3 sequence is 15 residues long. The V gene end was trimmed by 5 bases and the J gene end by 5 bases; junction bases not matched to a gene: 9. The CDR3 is CASSTRTGQGYGYTF. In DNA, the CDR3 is TGTGCCAGCAGCACTCGAACAGGACAGGGGTATGGCTACACCTTC.

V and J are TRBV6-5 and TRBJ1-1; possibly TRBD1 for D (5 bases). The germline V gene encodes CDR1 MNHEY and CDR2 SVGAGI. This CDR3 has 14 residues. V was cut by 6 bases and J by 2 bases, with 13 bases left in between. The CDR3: CASRRGPANTEAFF. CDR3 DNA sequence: TGTGCCAGCAGGCGGGGACCGGCCAACACTGAAGCTTTCTTT.

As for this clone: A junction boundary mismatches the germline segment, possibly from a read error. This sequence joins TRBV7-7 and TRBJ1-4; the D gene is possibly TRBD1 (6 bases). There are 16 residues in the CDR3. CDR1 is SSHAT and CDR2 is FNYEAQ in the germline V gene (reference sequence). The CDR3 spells CASSLGGQPHNEKLFF. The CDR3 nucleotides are TGTGCTAGCAGCTTAGGAGGACAGCCTCATAATGAAAAACTGTTTTTT. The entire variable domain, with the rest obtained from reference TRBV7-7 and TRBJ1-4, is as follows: GAGVSQSPRYKVTKRGQDVTLRCDPISSHATLYWYQQALGQGPEFLTYFNYEAQPDKSGLPSDRFSAERPEGSISTLTIQRTEQRDSAMYRCASSLGGQPHNEKLFFGSGTQLSVL.

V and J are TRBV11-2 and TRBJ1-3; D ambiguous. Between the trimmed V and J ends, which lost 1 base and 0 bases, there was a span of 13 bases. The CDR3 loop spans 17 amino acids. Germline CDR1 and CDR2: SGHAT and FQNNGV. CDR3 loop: CASSLVGGYGSGNTIYF. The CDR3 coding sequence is TGTGCCAGCAGCTTAGTAGGAGGGTACGGCTCTGGAAACACCATATATTTT.

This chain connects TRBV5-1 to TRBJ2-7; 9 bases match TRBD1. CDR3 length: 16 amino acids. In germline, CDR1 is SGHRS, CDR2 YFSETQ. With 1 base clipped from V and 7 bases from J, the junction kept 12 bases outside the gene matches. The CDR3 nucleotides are TGCGCCAGCAGCTTGTATATGGGACAGGGATCGGGGGAGCAGTACTTC. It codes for CASSLYMGQGSGEQYF.